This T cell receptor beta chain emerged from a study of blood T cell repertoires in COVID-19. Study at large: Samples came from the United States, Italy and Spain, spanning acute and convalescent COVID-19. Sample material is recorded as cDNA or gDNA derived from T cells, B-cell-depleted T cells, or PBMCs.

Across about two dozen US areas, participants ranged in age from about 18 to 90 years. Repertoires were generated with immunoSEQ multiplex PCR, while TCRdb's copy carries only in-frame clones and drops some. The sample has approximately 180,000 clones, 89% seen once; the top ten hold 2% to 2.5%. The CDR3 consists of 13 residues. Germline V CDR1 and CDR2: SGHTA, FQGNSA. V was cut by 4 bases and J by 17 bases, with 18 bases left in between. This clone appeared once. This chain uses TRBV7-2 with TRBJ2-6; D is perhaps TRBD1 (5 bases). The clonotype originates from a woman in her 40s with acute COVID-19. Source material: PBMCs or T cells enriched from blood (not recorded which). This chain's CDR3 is CASSSYGAISLTF. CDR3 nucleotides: TGTGCCAGCAGCTCCTATGGGGCCATCTCTTTGACTTTC.